The 27 T cell receptor beta chains reported below all come from one sample, sequenced in a study of blood T cell repertoires in COVID-19. TCRdb keeps only in-frame clones here, not all; method: immunoSEQ multiplex PCR. The sample shows approximately 93,000 clones, 88% of them seen only once. Material for sequencing was peripheral blood. The receptors were sampled from a man aged 50 to 59 with COVID-19, enrolled during active disease.

This chain uses TRBV24-1 with TRBJ2-1; 8 bases are a match to TRBD2. The germline CDR1 and CDR2 sequences are KGHDR and SFDVKD. The V and J ends lost 4 bases and 8 bases, in that order; junction bases with no gene match: 9. This CDR3 contains 15 residues. DNA for the CDR3: TGTGCCACCAGTGAAGAGCGGGGGACCCATCATGAGCAGTTCTTC. It specifies CATSEERGTHHEQFF.

This chain connects TRBV4-2 to TRBJ1-2; 8 bases are a match to TRBD1. Germline V gene sequence: CDR1 LGHNA, CDR2 YNFKEQ. Losses at the gene ends were 0 bases for V and 3 bases for J; bases not matched to a gene: 6. The CDR3 loop spans 16 amino acids. CDR3 protein: CASSQEGTGIHYGYTF. The CDR3 nucleotides are TGTGCCAGCAGCCAAGAGGGGACAGGAATTCACTATGGCTACACCTTC.

The rearrangement joins TRBV4-1 to TRBJ1-5; 7 nucleotides match TRBD1. Germline-derived CDR1 and CDR2 are MGHRA and YSYEKL. The CDR3 runs 14 residues. V lost 3 bases, J lost 5 bases, and 4 bases stayed unmatched. The CDR3 nucleotides read TGCGCCAGCAGCCACCTTACAGGGGATCAGCCCCAGCATTTT. Protein product: CASSHLTGDQPQHF.

V usage is TRBV3-1 (or the pseudogene TRBV3-2) and J usage is TRBJ2-7; TRBD2 matches at 9 bases. With 2 bases clipped from V and 4 bases from J, the junction kept 9 bases outside the gene matches. This CDR3 is 16 amino acids long. CDR1 is LGHDT, CDR2 YNNKEL, per germline (reference sequence). CDR3 nucleotide sequence: TGTGCCAGCAGCCAACCCCGGACTAGCGTAGGGTACGAGCAGTACTTC. The encoded protein is CASSQPRTSVGYEQYF.

J is TRBJ1-4 and V is TRBV2; D is possibly TRBD1 (5 bases). Deletions cut 6 bases from V and 8 bases from J, with 19 bases between. The CDR3 is 15 amino acids. The germline gives CDR1 SNHLY, CDR2 FYNNEI. CDR3 protein: CASRIPGGGTEKLFF. The DNA of the CDR3 is TGTGCCAGCAGGATACCGGGGGGAGGGACGGAAAAACTGTTTTTT.

V and J are TRBV5-1 and TRBJ2-7; D is possibly TRBD1 (7 bases). The CDR3 runs to 15 residues. CDR1 SGHRS and CDR2 YFSETQ come from the germline V gene. Trimming pared 4 bases from V and 4 bases from J, leaving 18 bases between. CDR3 loop: CASSGGAGGPYEQYF. CDR3 DNA: TGCGCCAGCAGCGGAGGGGCAGGGGGGCCTTACGAGCAGTACTTC.

V gene TRBV3-1 (or the pseudogene TRBV3-2) combines with J gene TRBJ1-1, with D possibly being TRBD1 (5 bases). Germline V gene sequence: CDR1 LGHDT, CDR2 YNNKEL (reference sequence). The V gene lost 8 bases and the J gene lost 1 base, with 11 bases spanning the gap. The CDR3 extends over 13 amino acids. The CDR3 DNA sequence: TGTGCCAGCTCCTGGCAGGGGAACACTGAAGCTTTCTTT. This encodes CASSWQGNTEAFF.

The genes are TRBV4-3 and TRBJ2-1; D is unresolved. The CDR3 extends over 12 amino acids. V lost 1 base and J 9 bases, leaving 7 bases between the germline ends. The germline CDR1 and CDR2 sequences are LGHNA and YSLEER. DNA for the CDR3: TGCGCCAGCAGCCAAGTTGGAGTTGAGCAGTTCTTC. Amino acids: CASSQVGVEQFF.

The genes are TRBV11-1 and TRBJ1-2; D perhaps matches TRBD1 (6 bases). V lost 5 bases, J lost 6 bases, and 13 bases lay in between. Germline assignment: CDR1 SGHAT and CDR2 FQDESV (reference sequence). This CDR3 comprises 13 residues. The CDR3 reads CASSVQGVNGYTF. CDR3 nucleotide sequence: TGTGCCAGCAGCGTACAGGGTGTTAATGGCTACACCTTC.

The rearrangement uses TRBV7-8 and TRBJ2-2, with D perhaps matching TRBD1 (6 bases). The CDR3 runs 15 residues. The germline V gene encodes CDR1 SGHVS and CDR2 FQNEAQ. Between the trimmed V and J ends, which lost 6 bases and 3 bases, there was a span of 14 bases. The CDR3 protein is CASSPRGRDTGELFF. The DNA of the CDR3 is TGTGCCAGCAGTCCCAGGGGTAGGGACACCGGGGAGCTGTTTTTT.

The rearrangement joins TRBV5-1 to TRBJ1-6; 8 nucleotides line up with TRBD1. Germline V gene sequence: CDR1 SGHRS, CDR2 YFSETQ. The CDR3 length is 18 residues. The V gene end was trimmed by 3 bases and the J gene end by 4 bases; junction bases not matched to a gene: 12. The CDR3 DNA sequence: TGCGCCAGCAGCTCCGGACAGGGAGGGCTTTCATATAATTCACCCCTCCACTTT. Translated, it gives CASSSGQGGLSYNSPLHF.

This clone appeared a single time. The chain is built from TRBV18 and TRBJ1-1; D might be TRBD1 (5 bases). The V end was cut by 3 bases, the J end by 7 bases, with 15 bases between. Germline loops: CDR1 KGHSH, CDR2 LQKENI. This CDR3 is built from 14 residues. For the CDR3, the DNA is TGTGCCAGCTCACCCTCCGCGGGGACGGGTGAAGCTTTCTTT. Its translation: CASSPSAGTGEAFF. Full variable domain (rest looked up from reference TRBV18 and TRBJ1-1): NAGVMQNPRHLVRRRGQEARLRCSPMKGHSHVYWYRQLPEEGLKFMVYLQKENIIDESGMPKERFSAEFPKEGPSILRIQQVVRGDSAAYFCASSPSAGTGEAFFGQGTRLTVV.

This chain uses TRBV12-3 or TRBV12-4 with TRBJ1-2; D call uncertain. The CDR3 extends over 11 amino acids. V lost 1 base and J 10 bases, leaving 7 bases between the germline ends. The CDR3 coding sequence is TGTGCCAGCAGTTTAGGTCAGAACTACACCTTC. Its protein is CASSLGQNYTF.

The rearrangement joins TRBV19 to TRBJ2-1; D is possibly TRBD2 (6 bases). Germline lookup yields CDR1 LNHDA and CDR2 SQIVND (reference sequence). This CDR3 has 15 residues. Trimming removed 6 bases from V and 0 bases from J, with 12 bases in between. The CDR3, as DNA: TGTGCCAGTAGCCCCGGGACTCTCTCCTACAATGAGCAGTTCTTC. This encodes CASSPGTLSYNEQFF.

The J gene is TRBJ2-7, the V gene TRBV3-1 (or the pseudogene TRBV3-2); the D gene is possibly TRBD1 (6 bases). CDR3 size: 15 residues. V was cut by 4 bases and J by 0 bases, with 13 bases left in between. CDR1 is LGHDT, CDR2 YNNKEL, per germline (reference sequence). CDR3 DNA sequence: TGTGCCAGCAGCCCCCGGGACACCTTCTCCTACGAGCAGTACTTC. Amino acid sequence: CASSPRDTFSYEQYF.

The chain links TRBV2 to TRBJ2-5, with a weak D call TRBD1 (5 bases). Trimming removed 2 bases from V and 10 bases from J, with 11 bases in between. The CDR3 consists of 12 residues. CDR1 and CDR2 from the germline V gene are SNHLY and FYNNEI. The CDR3 is CASSEQGLIQYF. The CDR3 coding sequence is TGTGCCAGCAGTGAACAGGGTTTGATCCAGTACTTC. Full variable domain (rest looked up from reference TRBV2 and TRBJ2-5): EPEVTQTPSHQVTQMGQEVILRCVPISNHLYFYWYRQILGQKVEFLVSFYNNEISEKSEIFDDQFSVERPDGSNFTLKIRSTKLEDSAMYFCASSEQGLIQYFGPGTRLLVL.

V is TRBV4-3 and J is TRBJ2-2; D may be TRBD1 (5 bases). Between the trimmed V and J ends, which lost 4 bases and 2 bases, there was a span of 11 bases. The CDR3 extends over 15 amino acids. Germline CDR1 and CDR2: LGHNA and YSLEER. The CDR3 DNA reads as TGCGCCAGCAGCCTGGGTGACAGTAACACCGGGGAGCTGTTTTTT. Protein product: CASSLGDSNTGELFF.

This clone was recorded only once. The chain uses TRBV4-2 and TRBJ2-5, with D perhaps matching TRBD2 (6 bases). The V gene lost 1 base and the J gene lost 5 bases, with 14 bases spanning the gap. CDR3 length: 15 residues. Germline CDR1 LGHNA, CDR2 YNFKEQ. CDR3 residues: CASSQVWRGDETQYF. Here the CDR3 DNA reads TGTGCCAGCAGCCAAGTATGGAGGGGTGACGAGACCCAGTACTTC.

This clone was found once. The chain has TRBV6-5 and TRBJ1-5; possibly TRBD1 for D (6 bases). The V gene's germline CDR1 is MNHEY and CDR2 SVGAGI. CDR3 length equals 13 residues. Trimming removed 8 bases from V and 2 bases from J, with 10 bases in between. CDR3 protein: CASQGLGNQPQHF. The CDR3 nucleotides read TGTGCCAGCCAGGGGTTGGGCAATCAGCCCCAGCATTTT.

The V and J genes are TRBV7-9 and TRBJ1-2; 9 bases align to TRBD1. The CDR3 is 14 amino acids. CDR1 SEHNR and CDR2 FQNEAQ come from the germline V gene (reference sequence). Trimming removed 5 bases from V and 6 bases from J; junction bases left unmatched: 7. CDR3: CASSAQGASNGYTF. Here the CDR3 DNA reads TGTGCCAGCAGCGCACAGGGGGCGTCGAATGGCTACACCTTC.

This chain links TRBV7-2 with TRBJ2-6, with TRBD2 matching 8 bases. Germline loops: CDR1 SGHTA, CDR2 FQGNSA. V trimming: 5 bases; J trimming: 3 bases; junction bases outside the gene matches: 9. This CDR3 has 17 amino acids. CDR3 sequence: CASSLQPGGLGANVLTF. In nucleotides, the CDR3 is TGTGCCAGCAGCCTCCAACCGGGGGGGCTTGGGGCCAACGTCCTGACTTTC.

The rearrangement uses TRBV6-1 and TRBJ2-2; D not resolved. V shed 3 bases and J shed 4 bases, with 6 bases lying between them. The CDR3 sequence is 13 residues long. Per germline, CDR1 MNHNS and CDR2 SASEGT. DNA of the CDR3: TGTGCCAGCAGTGATTGGGCCACCGGGGAGCTGTTTTTT. Translating it yields CASSDWATGELFF.

This clone has just one count. The chain has TRBV3-1 (or the pseudogene TRBV3-2) and TRBJ1-5, with TRBD1 identical over 9 bases. This CDR3 region has 15 residues. The germline CDR1 and CDR2 sequences are LGHDT and YNNKEL (reference sequence). V trimming: 3 bases; J trimming: 3 bases; junction bases outside the gene matches: 3. CDR3 sequence: CASSQDRGSNQPQHF. DNA of the CDR3: TGTGCCAGCAGCCAGGACAGGGGTTCCAATCAGCCCCAGCATTTT.

The chain recombines TRBV4-3 with TRBJ2-7, with TRBD1 identical over 8 bases. CDR3 length: 16 residues. Germline V gene lookup returns CDR1 LGHNA and CDR2 YSLEER. Unmatched junction bases numbered 13, after V lost 3 bases and J lost 6 bases. CDR3 nucleotides: TGCGCCAGCAGCCATTCCGAGACAGGGGTCGGTGTCGAGCAGTACTTC. Encoded protein: CASSHSETGVGVEQYF.

The rearrangement joins TRBV5-4 to TRBJ1-1, with 7 bases identical to TRBD1. Germline CDR1 and CDR2: SGHNT and YYREEE (reference sequence). V was pared by 3 bases and J by 0 bases, with 11 bases of the junction left unmatched. The CDR3 covers 17 residues. The CDR3 is CASSYDWTGVLNTEAFF. In nucleotides, the CDR3 is TGTGCCAGCAGCTACGATTGGACAGGAGTGCTGAACACTGAAGCTTTCTTT. Drawing the rest from reference TRBV5-4 and TRBJ1-1, the complete variable domain is ETGVTQSPTHLIKTRGQQVTLRCSSQSGHNTVSWYQQALGQGPQFIFQYYREEENGRGNFPPRFSGLQFPNYSSELNVNALELDDSALYLCASSYDWTGVLNTEAFFGQGTRLTVV.

The rearrangement joins TRBV19 to TRBJ2-7, with TRBD2 as a possible D gene (6 bases). This CDR3 is 14 amino acids long. V was clipped by 2 bases and J by 6 bases, with 14 bases between them. From germline, CDR1 is LNHDA and CDR2 SQIVND (reference sequence). CDR3 in amino acids: CASSISGEVGEQYF. The CDR3 bases are TGTGCCAGTAGTATATCGGGGGAGGTTGGCGAGCAGTACTTC.

The sample holds one count of this clone. This chain connects TRBV29-1 to TRBJ1-2; D is undetermined. Germline V gives CDR1 SQVTM, CDR2 ANQGSEA. The CDR3 covers 11 residues. The V gene lost 5 bases and the J gene lost 7 bases, with 11 bases spanning the gap. The CDR3 is CSVTDLGGYTF. The CDR3 coding sequence is TGCAGCGTTACCGACTTGGGTGGCTACACCTTC.